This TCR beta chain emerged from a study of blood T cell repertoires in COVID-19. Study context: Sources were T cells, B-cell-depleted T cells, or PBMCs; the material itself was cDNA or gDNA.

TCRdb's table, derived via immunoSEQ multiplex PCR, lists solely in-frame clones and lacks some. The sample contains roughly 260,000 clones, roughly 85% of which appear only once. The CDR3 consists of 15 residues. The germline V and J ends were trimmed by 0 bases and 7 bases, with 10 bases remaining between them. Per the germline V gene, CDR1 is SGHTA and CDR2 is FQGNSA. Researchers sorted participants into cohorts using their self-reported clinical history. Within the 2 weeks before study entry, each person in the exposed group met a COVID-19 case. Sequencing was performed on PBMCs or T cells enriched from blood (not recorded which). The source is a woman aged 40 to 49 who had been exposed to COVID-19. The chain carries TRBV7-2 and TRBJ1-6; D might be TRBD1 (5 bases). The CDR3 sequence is CASSLAQGRNSPLHF. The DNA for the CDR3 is TGTGCCAGCAGCTTAGCCCAGGGTCGGAATTCACCCCTCCACTTT.